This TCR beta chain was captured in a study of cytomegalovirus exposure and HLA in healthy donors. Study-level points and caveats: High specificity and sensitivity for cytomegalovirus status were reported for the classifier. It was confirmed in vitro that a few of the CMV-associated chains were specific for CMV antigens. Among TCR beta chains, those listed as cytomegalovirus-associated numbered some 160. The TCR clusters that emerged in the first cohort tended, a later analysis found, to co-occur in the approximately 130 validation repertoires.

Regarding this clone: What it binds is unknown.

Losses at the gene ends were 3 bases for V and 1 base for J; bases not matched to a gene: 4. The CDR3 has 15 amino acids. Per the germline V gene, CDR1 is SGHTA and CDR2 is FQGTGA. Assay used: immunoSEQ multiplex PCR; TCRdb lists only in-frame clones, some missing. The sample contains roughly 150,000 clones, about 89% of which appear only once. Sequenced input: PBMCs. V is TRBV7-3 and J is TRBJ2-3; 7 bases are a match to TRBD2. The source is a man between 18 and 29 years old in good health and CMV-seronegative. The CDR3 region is CASSLMAGGTDTQYF. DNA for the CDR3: TGTGCCAGCAGCTTGATGGCGGGGGGCACAGATACGCAGTATTTT.